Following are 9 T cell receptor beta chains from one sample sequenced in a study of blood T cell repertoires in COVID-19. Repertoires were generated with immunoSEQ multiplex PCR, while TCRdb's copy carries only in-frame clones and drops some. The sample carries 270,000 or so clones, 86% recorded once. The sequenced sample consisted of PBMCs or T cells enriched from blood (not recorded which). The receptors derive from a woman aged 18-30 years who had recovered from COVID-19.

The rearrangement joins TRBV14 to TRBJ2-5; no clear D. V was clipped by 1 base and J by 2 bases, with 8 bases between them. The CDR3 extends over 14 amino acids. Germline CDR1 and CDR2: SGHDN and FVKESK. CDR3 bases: TGTGCCAGCAGCCAAGGGCACCGACAAGAGACCCAGTACTTC. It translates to CASSQGHRQETQYF.

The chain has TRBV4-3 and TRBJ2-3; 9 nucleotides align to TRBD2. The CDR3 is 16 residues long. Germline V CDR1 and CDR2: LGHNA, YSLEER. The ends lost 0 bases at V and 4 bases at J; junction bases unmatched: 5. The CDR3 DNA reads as TGCGCCAGCAGCCAAGAATGGCGGGGGGGCGCAGATACGCAGTATTTT. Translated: CASSQEWRGGADTQYF.

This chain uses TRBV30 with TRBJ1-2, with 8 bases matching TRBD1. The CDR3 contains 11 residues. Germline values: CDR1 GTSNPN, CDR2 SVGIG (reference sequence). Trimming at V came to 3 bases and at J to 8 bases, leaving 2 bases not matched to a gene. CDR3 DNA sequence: TGTGCCTGGAGCAGGGGGCTGGGCTACACCTTC. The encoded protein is CAWSRGLGYTF. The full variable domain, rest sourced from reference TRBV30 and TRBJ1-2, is SQTIHQWPATLVQPVGSPLSLECTVEGTSNPNLYWYRQAAGRGLQLLFYSVGIGQISSEVPQNLSASRPQDRQFILSSKKLLLSDSGFYLCAWSRGLGYTFGSGTRLTVV.

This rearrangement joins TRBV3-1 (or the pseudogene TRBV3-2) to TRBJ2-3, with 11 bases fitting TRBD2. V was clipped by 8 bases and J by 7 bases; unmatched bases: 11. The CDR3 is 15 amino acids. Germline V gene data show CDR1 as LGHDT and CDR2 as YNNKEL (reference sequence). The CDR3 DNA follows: TGTGCCAGCGGAACTAGCGGGGGTCGGGCACATACGCAGTATTTT. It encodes CASGTSGGRAHTQYF.

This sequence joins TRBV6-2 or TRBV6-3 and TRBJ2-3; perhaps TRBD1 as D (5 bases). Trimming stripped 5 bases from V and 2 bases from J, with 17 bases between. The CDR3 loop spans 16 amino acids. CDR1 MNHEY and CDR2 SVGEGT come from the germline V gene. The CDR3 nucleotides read TGTGCCAGCAGTGCCCGGCCTAGGGGAATCACAGATACGCAGTATTTT. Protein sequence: CASSARPRGITDTQYF.

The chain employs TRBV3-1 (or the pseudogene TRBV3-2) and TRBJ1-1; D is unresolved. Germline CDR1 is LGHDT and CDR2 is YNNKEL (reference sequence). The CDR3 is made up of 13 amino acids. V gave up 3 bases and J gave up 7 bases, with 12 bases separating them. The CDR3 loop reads CASSQNSVDEAFF. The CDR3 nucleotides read TGTGCCAGCAGCCAGAACAGTGTGGATGAAGCTTTCTTT.

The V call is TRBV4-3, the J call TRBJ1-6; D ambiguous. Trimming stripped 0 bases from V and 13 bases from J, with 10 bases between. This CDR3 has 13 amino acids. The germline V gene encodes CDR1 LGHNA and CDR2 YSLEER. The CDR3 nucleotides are TGCGCCAGCAGCCAAGATCTCCGGGGTCCCCTCCACTTT. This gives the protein CASSQDLRGPLHF.

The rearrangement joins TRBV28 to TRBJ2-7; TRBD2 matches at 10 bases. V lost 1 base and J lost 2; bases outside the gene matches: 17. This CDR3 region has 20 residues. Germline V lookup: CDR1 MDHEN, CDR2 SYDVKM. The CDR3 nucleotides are TGTGCCAGCAGTTTATACTCGTTGACTAGCGGGCCTACGCGAGCCTACGAGCAGTACTTC. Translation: CASSLYSLTSGPTRAYEQYF.

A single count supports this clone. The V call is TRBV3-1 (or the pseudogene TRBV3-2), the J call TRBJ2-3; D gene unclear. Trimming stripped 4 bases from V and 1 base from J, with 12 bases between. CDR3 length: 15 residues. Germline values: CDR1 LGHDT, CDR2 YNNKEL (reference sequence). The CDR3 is CASSLSATGTDTQYF. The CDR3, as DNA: TGTGCCAGCAGCCTCAGCGCGACGGGCACAGATACGCAGTATTTT.